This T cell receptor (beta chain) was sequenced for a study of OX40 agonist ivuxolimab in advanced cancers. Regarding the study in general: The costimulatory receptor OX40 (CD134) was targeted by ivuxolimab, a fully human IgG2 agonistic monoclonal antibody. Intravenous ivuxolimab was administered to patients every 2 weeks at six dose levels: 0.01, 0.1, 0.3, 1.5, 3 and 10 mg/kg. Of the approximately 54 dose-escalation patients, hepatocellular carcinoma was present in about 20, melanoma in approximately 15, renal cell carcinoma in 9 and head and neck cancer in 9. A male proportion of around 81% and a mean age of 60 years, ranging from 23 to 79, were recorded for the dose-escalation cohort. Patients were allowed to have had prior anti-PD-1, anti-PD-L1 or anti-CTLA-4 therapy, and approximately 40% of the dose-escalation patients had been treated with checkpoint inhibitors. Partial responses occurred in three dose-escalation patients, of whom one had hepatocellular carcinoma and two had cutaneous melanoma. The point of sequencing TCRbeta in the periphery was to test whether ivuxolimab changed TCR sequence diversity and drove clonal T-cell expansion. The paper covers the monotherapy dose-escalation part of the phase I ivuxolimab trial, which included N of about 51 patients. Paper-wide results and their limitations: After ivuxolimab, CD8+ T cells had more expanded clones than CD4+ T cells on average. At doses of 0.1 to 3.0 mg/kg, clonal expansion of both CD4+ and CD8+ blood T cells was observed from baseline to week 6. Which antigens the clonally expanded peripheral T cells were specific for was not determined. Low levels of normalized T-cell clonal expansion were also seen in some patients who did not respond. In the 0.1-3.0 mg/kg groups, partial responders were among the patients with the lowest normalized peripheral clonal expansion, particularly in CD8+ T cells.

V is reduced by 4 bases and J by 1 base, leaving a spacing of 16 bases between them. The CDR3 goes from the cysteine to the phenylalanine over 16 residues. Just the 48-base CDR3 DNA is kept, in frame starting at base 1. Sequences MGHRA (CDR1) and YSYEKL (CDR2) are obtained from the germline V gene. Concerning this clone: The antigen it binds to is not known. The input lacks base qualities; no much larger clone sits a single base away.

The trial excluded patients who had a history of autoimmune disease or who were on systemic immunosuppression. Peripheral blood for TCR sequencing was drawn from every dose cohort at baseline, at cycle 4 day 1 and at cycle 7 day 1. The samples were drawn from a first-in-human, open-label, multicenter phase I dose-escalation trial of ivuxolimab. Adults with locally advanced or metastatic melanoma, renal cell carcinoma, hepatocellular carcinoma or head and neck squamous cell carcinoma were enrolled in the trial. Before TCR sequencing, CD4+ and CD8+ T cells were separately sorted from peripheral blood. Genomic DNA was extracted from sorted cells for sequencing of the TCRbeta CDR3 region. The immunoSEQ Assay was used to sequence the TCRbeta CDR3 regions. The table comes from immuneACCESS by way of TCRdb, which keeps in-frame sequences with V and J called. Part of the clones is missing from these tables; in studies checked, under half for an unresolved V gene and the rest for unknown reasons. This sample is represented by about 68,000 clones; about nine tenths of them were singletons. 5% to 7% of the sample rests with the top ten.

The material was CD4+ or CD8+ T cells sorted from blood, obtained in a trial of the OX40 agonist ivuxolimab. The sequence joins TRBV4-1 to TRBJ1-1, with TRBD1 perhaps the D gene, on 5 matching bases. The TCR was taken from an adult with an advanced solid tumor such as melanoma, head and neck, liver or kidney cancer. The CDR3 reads CASSPGMGQQNTEAFF. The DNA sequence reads TGCGCCAGCAGCCCCGGAATGGGGCAGCAGAACACTGAAGCTTTCTTT.